These 4 T cell receptor beta chains share one sample of origin, sequenced in a study of PD-1 blockade in mismatch repair-deficient tumors. Only in-frame clones appear in the TCRdb table, and some are missing; sequencing was by immunoSEQ multiplex PCR. The data show over 20,000 clones, around 80% seen once. The sequencing here drew on peripheral blood, taken 12 weeks after starting pembrolizumab. The receptors derive from an adult with mismatch repair-deficient cancer.

This sequence joins TRBV5-1 and TRBJ2-3; 7 bases agree with TRBD2. CDR3 length: 14 amino acids. The V and J ends lost 1 base and 3 bases, in that order; junction bases with no gene match: 2. Germline loops: CDR1 SGHRS, CDR2 YFSETQ. DNA of the CDR3: TGCGCCAGCAGCTTGCTAGCGGAAACAGATACGCAGTATTTT. This gives the protein CASSLLAETDTQYF.

The V gene is TRBV10-3, the J gene TRBJ2-6; D not certain. This CDR3 comprises 13 residues. Trimming cost V 9 bases and J 0 bases, with 6 bases left between them. Germline CDR1 ENHRY, CDR2 SYGVKD. The CDR3 coding sequence is TGTGCCATGTCTACCTCTGGGGCCAACGTCCTGACTTTC. Protein sequence: CAMSTSGANVLTF.

The chain recombines TRBV6-1 with TRBJ2-1, with D perhaps matching TRBD2 (5 bases). The germline V and J ends were trimmed by 2 bases and 6 bases, with 11 bases remaining between them. The CDR3 length is 14 residues. Germline lookup yields CDR1 MNHNS and CDR2 SASEGT. CDR3 sequence (DNA): TGTGCCAGCAGTGAATTTCTAGAGGGCAATGAGCAGTTCTTC. Amino acid sequence: CASSEFLEGNEQFF.

This clone occurred once. This sequence joins TRBV2 and TRBJ2-2; D gene unclear. V lost 6 bases and J 1 base, leaving 9 bases between the germline ends. Germline V lookup: CDR1 SNHLY, CDR2 FYNNEI. The CDR3 runs 14 residues. The CDR3 here is CASSPYENTGELFF. The CDR3, as DNA: TGTGCCAGCAGCCCGTATGAGAACACCGGGGAGCTGTTTTTT.